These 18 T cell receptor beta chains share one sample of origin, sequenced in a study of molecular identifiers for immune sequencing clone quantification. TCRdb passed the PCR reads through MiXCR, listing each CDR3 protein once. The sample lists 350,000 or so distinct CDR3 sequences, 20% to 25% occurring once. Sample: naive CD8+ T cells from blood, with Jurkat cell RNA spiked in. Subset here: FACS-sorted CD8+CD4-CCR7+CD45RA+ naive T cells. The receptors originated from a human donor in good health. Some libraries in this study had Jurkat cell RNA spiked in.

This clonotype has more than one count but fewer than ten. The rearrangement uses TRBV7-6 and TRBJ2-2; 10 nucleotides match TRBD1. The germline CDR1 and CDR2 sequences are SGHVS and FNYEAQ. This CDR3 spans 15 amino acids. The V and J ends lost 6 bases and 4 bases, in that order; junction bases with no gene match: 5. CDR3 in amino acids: CASSPTGGGTGELFF. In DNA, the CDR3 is TGTGCCAGCAGTCCGACAGGGGGCGGCACCGGGGAGCTGTTTTTT. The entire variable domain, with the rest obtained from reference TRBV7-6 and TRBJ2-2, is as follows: GAGVSQSPRYKVTKRGQDVALRCDPISGHVSLYWYRQALGQGPEFLTYFNYEAQQDKSGLPNDRFSAERPEGSISTLTIQRTEQRDSAMYRCASSPTGGGTGELFFGEGSRLTVL.

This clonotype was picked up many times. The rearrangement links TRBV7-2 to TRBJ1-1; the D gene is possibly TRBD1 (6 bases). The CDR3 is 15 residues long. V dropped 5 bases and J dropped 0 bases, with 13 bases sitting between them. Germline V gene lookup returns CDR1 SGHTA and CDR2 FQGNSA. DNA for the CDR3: TGTGCCAGCAGCCGGACAGCAAACATGAACACTGAAGCTTTCTTT. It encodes CASSRTANMNTEAFF.

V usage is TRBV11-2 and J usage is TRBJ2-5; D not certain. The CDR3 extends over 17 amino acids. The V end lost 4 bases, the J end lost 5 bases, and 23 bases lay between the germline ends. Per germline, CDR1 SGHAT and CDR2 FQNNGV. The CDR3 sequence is CASSSIQVFKGVETQYF. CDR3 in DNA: TGTGCCAGCAGCTCTATCCAGGTTTTCAAGGGTGTCGAGACCCAGTACTTC.

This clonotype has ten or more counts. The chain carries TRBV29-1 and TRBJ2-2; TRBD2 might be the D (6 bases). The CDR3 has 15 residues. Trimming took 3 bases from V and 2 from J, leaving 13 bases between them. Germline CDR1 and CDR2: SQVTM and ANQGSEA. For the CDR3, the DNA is TGCAGCGTTGAGCTAGGGACTCGAAACACCGGGGAGCTGTTTTTT. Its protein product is CSVELGTRNTGELFF.

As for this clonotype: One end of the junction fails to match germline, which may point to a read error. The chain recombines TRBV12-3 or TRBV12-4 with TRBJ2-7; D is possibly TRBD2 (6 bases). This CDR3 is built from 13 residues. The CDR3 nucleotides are TGTGCCAGCAGTTTCGGGGGTTCCTACGGGCAGTACTTC. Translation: CASSFGGSYGQYF.

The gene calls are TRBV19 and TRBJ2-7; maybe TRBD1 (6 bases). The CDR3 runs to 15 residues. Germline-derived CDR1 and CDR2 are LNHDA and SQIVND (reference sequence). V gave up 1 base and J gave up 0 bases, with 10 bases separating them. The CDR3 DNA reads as TGTGCCAGTAGTATAGCGTCAGGGGCCTCCTACGAGCAGTACTTC. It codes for CASSIASGASYEQYF.

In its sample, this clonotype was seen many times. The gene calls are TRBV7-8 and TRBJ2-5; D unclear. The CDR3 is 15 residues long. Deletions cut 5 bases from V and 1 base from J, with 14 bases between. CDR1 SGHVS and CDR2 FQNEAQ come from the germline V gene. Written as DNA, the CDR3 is TGTGCCAGCAGCGTCGACGCGAGACTCCAAGAGACCCAGTACTTC. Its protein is CASSVDARLQETQYF.

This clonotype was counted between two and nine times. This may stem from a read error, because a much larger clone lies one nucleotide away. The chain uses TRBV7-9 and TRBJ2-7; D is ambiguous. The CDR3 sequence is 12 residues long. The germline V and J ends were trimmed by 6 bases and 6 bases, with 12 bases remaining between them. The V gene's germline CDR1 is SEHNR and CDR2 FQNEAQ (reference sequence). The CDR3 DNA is TGTGCCAGCAGTTCGCAGTCGGTCGAGCAGTACTTC. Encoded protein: CASSSQSVEQYF.

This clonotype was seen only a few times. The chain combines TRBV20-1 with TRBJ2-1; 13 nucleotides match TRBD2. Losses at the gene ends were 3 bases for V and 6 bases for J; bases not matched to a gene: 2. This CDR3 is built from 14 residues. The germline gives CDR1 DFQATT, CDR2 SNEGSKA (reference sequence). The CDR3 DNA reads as TGCAGTGCTAGGGGACTAGCGGGGACCAATGAGCAGTTCTTC. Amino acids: CSARGLAGTNEQFF.

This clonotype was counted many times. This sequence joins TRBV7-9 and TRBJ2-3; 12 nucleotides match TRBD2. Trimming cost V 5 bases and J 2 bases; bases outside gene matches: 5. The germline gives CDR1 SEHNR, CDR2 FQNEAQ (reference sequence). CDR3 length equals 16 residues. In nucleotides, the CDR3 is TGTGCCAGCAGCAGGACTAGCGGGATCCTCACAGATACGCAGTATTTT. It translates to CASSRTSGILTDTQYF. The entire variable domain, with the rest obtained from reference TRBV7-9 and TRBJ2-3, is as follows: DTGVSQNPRHKITKRGQNVTFRCDPISEHNRLYWYRQTLGQGPEFLTYFQNEAQLEKSRLLSDRFSAERPKGSFSTLEIQRTEQGDSAMYLCASSRTSGILTDTQYFGPGTRLTVL.

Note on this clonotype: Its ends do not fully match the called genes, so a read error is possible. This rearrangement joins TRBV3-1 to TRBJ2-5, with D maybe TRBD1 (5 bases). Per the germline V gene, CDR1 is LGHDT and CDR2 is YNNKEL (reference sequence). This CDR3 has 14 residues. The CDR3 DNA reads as TGTGCCAGCAGCGTACAGGAGAATCAAGGGACCCAGTACTTC. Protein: CASSVQENQGTQYF.

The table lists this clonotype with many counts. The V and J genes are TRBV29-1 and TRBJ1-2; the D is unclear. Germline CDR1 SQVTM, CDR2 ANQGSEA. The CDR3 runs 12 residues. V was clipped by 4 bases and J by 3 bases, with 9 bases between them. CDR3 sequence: CSVVPLDYGYTF. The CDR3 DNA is TGCAGCGTTGTCCCCCTCGACTATGGCTACACCTTC.

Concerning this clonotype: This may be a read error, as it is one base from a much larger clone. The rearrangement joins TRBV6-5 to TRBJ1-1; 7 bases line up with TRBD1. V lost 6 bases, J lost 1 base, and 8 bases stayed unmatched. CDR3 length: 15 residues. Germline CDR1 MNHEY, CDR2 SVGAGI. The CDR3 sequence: CASRRDRVPNTEAFF. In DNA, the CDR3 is TGTGCCAGCAGGCGCGACAGGGTTCCGAACACTGAAGCTTTCTTT.

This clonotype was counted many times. The CDR3 region is CSVEDPGQGPGELFF. Here the CDR3 DNA reads TGCAGCGTTGAAGATCCCGGACAGGGTCCCGGGGAGCTGTTTTTT. The chain has TRBV29-1 and TRBJ2-2, with 8 bases that match TRBD1. J was trimmed by 6 bases and V by 0 bases; bases with no gene match: 6. CDR3 length: 15 residues. The germline V gene encodes CDR1 SQVTM and CDR2 ANQGSEA.

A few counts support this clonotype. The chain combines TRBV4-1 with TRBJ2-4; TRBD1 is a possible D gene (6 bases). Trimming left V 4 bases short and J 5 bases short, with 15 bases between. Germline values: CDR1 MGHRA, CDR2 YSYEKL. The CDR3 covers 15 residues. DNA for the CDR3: TGCGCCAGCAGCCTCCTGAAAGGGGGTCAAAACATTCAGTACTTC. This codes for CASSLLKGGQNIQYF.

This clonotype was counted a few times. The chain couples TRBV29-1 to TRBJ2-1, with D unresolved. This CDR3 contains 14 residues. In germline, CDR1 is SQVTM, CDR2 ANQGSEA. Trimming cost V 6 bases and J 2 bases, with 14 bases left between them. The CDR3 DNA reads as TGCAGCGTCCTCACGGCCCAGGCCTACAATGAGCAGTTCTTC. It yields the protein CSVLTAQAYNEQFF.

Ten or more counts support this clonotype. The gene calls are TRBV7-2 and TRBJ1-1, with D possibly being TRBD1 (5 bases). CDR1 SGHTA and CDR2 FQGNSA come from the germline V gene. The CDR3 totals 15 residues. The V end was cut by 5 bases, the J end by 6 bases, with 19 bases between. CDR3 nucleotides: TGTGCCAGCAGCCCCGCGACAGAAGGAATACCTGAAGCTTTCTTT. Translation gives CASSPATEGIPEAFF.

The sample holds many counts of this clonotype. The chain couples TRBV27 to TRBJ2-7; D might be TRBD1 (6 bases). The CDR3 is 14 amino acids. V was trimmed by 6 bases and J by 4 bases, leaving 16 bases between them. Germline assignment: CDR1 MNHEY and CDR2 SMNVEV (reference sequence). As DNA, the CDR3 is TGTGCCAGCAGCTTACAGGGAACTGAGTACGAGCAGTACTTC. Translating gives CASSLQGTEYEQYF.